Listed below are T cell receptor beta chains from one sample, sequenced in a study of T-cell memory formation after mild COVID-19. Each CDR3 protein is one row after TCRdb ran MiXCR on the 5' RACE reads. Of roughly 500,000 distinct CDR3 sequences listed, roughly 20% are singletons. The specimen sequenced was PBMCs or a T cell subset sorted from them (not recorded which). The receptors stem from an adult woman who had mild COVID-19 (a few samples of this study predate the infection). Cell type and time point are not known. Both conserved end residues are part of each CDR3. Each record gives: V gene, D gene, clone size, J gene, CDR3 protein, CDR3 DNA. The D gene is left open where the match is weak. Clone size is given for some rows only: seen once, a few or many times, or a class if the clone is expanded.

TRBV12-3/TRBV12-4	NA	NA	TRBJ2-2	CASLRGTQLFF	TGTGCCAGCCTACGAGGTACTCAGCTGTTTTTT
TRBV11-2	NA	many	TRBJ2-7	CASRIPGQSYEQYF	TGTGCCAGCAGGATCCCCGGACAGTCCTACGAGCAGTACTTC
TRBV6-2/TRBV6-3	NA	few	TRBJ2-1	CASLRARGYNEQFF	TGTGCCAGCCTGAGGGCCCGGGGCTACAATGAGCAGTTCTTC
TRBV3-1	NA	NA	TRBJ2-3	CASSPLSATDTQYF	TGTGCCAGCAGCCCCCTCTCGGCGACAGATACGCAGTATTTT
TRBV5-1	NA	NA	TRBJ1-3	CASSLDGGSGNTIYF	TGCGCCAGCAGCTTGGATGGGGGAAGTGGAAACACCATATATTTT
TRBV12-3/TRBV12-4	NA	few	TRBJ2-7	CASSGQHYEQYF	TGTGCCAGCAGTGGACAGCACTACGAGCAGTACTTC
TRBV7-3	TRBD1	few	TRBJ1-2	CASSPQGQRYGYTF	TGTGCCAGCAGCCCGCAGGGACAGCGCTATGGCTACACCTTC
TRBV4-1	NA	NA	TRBJ1-6	CASSQEGGSSPLHF	TGCGCCAGCAGCCAAGAGGGGGGCAGTTCACCCCTCCACTTT
TRBV7-9	TRBD2	few	TRBJ2-2	CASSKLAENTGELFF	TGTGCCAGCAGCAAACTAGCGGAGAACACCGGGGAGCTGTTTTTT
TRBV7-9	NA	NA	TRBJ2-2	CASGSPMGTGELFF	TGTGCCAGCGGCAGCCCAATGGGAACCGGGGAGCTGTTTTTT
TRBV20-1	TRBD2	NA	TRBJ2-4	CSASRPLTSGSDIQYF	TGCAGTGCTTCCCGTCCGCTGACTAGCGGGAGTGACATTCAGTACTTC
TRBV5-4	NA	few	TRBJ2-2	CASSGTGTSNTGELFF	TGTGCCAGCAGCGGAACCGGGACATCTAACACCGGGGAGCTGTTTTTT
TRBV11-3	NA	NA	TRBJ2-1	CASSLGGLVINEQFF	TGTGCCAGCAGCTTAGGAGGGCTCGTGATAAATGAGCAGTTCTTC
TRBV5-1	NA	few	TRBJ2-1	CASSPPASSHEQFF	TGCGCCAGCAGCCCCCCGGCTAGCTCACATGAGCAGTTCTTC
TRBV30	TRBD2	NA	TRBJ2-1	CAWSVRGSLSYNEQFF	TGTGCCTGGAGTGTACGCGGGAGTCTCTCCTACAATGAGCAGTTCTTC
TRBV29-1	NA	few	TRBJ2-7	CSVEMETARGLLFYEQYF	TGCAGCGTTGAAATGGAGACAGCAAGAGGGCTTCTCTTCTACGAGCAGTACTTC
TRBV5-1	NA	few	TRBJ2-1	CASTQNHEQFF	TGCGCCAGCACGCAGAACCATGAGCAGTTCTTC
TRBV19	NA	few	TRBJ2-1	CASSMYFYNEQFF	TGTGCCAGTAGTATGTACTTCTACAATGAGCAGTTCTTC
TRBV5-6	NA	NA	TRBJ1-1	CASSLDTYTEAFF	TGTGCCAGCAGCTTGGACACTTACACTGAAGCTTTCTTT
TRBV7-9	TRBD1	NA	TRBJ1-1	CASTTPTQGADTEAFF	TGTGCCAGCACCACCCCTACCCAGGGGGCGGACACTGAAGCTTTCTTT
TRBV7-3	TRBD2	few	TRBJ2-5	CASSLTGVSSGQETQYF	TGTGCCAGCAGCTTAACGGGGGTTTCTAGCGGCCAAGAGACCCAGTACTTC
TRBV13	NA	NA	TRBJ2-7	CASSPSTLGGIEQYF	TGTGCCAGCAGCCCGTCGACTCTCGGAGGCATCGAGCAGTACTTC
TRBV4-3	TRBD1	NA	TRBJ1-2	CASSQSPGQGNYGYTF	TGCGCCAGCAGCCAAAGCCCGGGACAGGGGAACTATGGCTACACCTTC
TRBV19	TRBD2	NA	TRBJ2-7	CASSLREATLEQYF	TGTGCCAGTAGTTTGCGGGAGGCCACCCTGGAGCAGTACTTC
TRBV21-1	NA	many	TRBJ2-7	CASSIGYSAGHIYEQYF	TGTGCCAGCAGCATTGGCTATTCGGCGGGACACATCTACGAGCAGTACTTC
TRBV7-9	NA	NA	TRBJ2-7	CASSSGRAPGEQYF	TGTGCCAGCAGCTCCGGCAGGGCCCCGGGGGAGCAGTACTTC